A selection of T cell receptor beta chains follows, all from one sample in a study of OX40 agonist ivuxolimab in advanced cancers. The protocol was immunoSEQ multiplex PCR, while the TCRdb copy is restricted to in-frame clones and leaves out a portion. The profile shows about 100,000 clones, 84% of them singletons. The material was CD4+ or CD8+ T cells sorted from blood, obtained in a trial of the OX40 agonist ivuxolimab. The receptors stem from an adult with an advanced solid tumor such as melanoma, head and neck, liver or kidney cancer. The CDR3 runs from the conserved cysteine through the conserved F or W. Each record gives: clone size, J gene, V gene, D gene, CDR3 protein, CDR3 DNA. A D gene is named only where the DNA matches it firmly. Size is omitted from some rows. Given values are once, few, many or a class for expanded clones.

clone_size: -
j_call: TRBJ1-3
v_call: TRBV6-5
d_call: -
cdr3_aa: CASSEYSSGNTIYF
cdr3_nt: TGTGCCAGCAGTGAATACAGCTCTGGAAACACCATATATTTT

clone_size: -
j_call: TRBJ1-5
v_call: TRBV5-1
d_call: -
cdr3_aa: CASSSGQPNQPQHF
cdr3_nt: TGCGCCAGCAGCTCCGGACAGCCCAATCAGCCCCAGCATTTT

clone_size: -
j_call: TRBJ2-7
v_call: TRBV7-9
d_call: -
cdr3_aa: CASSSILGTVGGFYEQYF
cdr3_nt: TGTGCCAGCAGCTCGATTCTGGGGACCGTGGGGGGCTTCTACGAGCAGTACTTC

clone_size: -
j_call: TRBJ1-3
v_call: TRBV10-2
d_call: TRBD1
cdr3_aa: CASSDAGTGVGSSGNTIYF
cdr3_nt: TGCGCCAGCAGTGACGCCGGGACAGGGGTTGGTAGCTCTGGAAACACCATATATTTT

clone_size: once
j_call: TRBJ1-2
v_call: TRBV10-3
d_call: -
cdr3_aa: CAITPGTTKNYGYTF
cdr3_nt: TGTGCCATCACTCCCGGGACCACCAAGAATTATGGCTACACCTTC

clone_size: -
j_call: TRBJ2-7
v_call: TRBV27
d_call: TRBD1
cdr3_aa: CASSLGQGAYEQYF
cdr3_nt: TGTGCCAGCAGTTTGGGGCAGGGGGCTTACGAGCAGTACTTC

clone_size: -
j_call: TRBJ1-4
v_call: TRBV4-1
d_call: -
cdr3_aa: CASSQGATGTNEKLFF
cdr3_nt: TGCGCCAGCAGCCAAGGAGCCACAGGGACTAATGAAAAACTGTTTTTT

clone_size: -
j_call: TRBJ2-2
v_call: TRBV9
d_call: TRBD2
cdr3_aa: CASSEGRLAENTGELFF
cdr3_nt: TGTGCCAGCAGCGAGGGACGACTAGCGGAGAACACCGGGGAGCTGTTTTTT

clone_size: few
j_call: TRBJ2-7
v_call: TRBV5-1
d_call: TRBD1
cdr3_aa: CASSWDRGNSIPYEQYF
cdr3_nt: TGCGCCAGCAGCTGGGACAGGGGGAATTCTATCCCCTACGAGCAGTACTTC

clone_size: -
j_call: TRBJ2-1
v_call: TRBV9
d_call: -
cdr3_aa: CASTPLSYNEQFF
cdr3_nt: TGTGCCAGCACCCCCTTATCCTACAATGAGCAGTTCTTC

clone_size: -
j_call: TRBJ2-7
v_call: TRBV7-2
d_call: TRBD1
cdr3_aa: CASSSTDRGRGQYF
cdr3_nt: TGTGCCAGCAGCTCTACGGACAGGGGGCGGGGGCAGTACTTC

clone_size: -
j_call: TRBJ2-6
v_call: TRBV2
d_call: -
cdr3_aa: CASSATSAAGAVLTF
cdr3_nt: TGTGCCAGCAGCGCGACGTCGGCCGCGGGGGCGGTCCTGACTTTC

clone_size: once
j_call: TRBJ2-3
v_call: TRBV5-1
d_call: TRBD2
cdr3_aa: CASSYGTSGYTDTQYF
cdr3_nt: TGCGCCAGCAGCTACGGGACTAGCGGATACACAGATACGCAGTATTTT

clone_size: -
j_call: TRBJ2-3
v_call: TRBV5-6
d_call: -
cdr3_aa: CASSSGVLALYTDTQYF
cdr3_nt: TGTGCCAGCAGCTCGGGGGTCCTAGCGCTGTACACAGATACGCAGTATTTT

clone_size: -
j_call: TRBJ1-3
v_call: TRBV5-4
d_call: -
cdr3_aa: CASSLGQSNTIYF
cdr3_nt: TGTGCCAGCAGCTTGGGACAGTCAAACACCATATATTTT

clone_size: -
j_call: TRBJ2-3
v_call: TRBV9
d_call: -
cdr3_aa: CASSVGGRTSTDTQYF
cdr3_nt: TGTGCCAGCAGCGTAGGAGGCCGCACTAGCACAGATACGCAGTATTTT

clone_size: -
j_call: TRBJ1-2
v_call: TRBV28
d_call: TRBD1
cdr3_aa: CASSLNRGDHTF
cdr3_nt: TGTGCCAGCAGTTTAAACAGGGGGGATCACACCTTC

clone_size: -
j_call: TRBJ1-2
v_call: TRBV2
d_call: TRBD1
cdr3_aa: CASSARDRDGGYTF
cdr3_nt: TGTGCCAGCAGCGCCCGAGACAGGGACGGCGGCTACACCTTC

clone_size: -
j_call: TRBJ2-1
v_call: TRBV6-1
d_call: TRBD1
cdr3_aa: CASSDRGLRGYNEQFF
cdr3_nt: TGTGCCAGCAGTGACAGGGGGCTTAGGGGATACAATGAGCAGTTCTTC

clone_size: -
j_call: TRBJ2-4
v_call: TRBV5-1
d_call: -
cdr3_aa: CASSRDGNIQYF
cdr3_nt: TGCGCCAGCAGCCGGGACGGAAACATTCAGTACTTC

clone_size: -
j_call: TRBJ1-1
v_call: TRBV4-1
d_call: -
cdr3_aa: CASSQDRSGAFF
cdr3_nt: TGCGCCAGCAGCCAAGATCGTTCGGGAGCTTTCTTT

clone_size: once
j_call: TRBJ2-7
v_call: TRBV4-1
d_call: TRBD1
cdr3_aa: CASSDGQGLWEQYF
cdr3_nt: TGCGCCAGCAGCGACGGACAGGGTCTCTGGGAGCAGTACTTC

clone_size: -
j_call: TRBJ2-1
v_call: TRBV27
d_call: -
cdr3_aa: CASSLSQGEENNEQFF
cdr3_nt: TGTGCCAGCAGTTTATCGCAGGGGGAGGAAAACAATGAGCAGTTCTTC

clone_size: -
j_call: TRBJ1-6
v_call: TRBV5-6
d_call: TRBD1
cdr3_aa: CASSFLQGASSPLHF
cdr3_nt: TGTGCCAGCAGCTTTTTGCAGGGGGCAAGCTCACCCCTCCACTTT

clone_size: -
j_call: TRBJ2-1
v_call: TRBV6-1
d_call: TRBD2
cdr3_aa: CASSLAGGSDEQFF
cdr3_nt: TGTGCCAGCAGTTTAGCGGGGGGCTCGGATGAGCAGTTCTTC

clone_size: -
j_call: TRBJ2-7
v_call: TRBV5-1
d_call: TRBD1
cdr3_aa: CASSLTDRAYEQYF
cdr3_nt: TGCGCCAGCAGCTTGACGGACAGGGCCTACGAGCAGTACTTC

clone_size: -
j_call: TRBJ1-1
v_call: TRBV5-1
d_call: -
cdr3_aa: CASGTVEAFF
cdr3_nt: TGCGCCAGCGGGACTGTAGAAGCTTTCTTT

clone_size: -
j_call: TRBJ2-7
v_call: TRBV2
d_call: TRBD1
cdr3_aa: CASNRGQNTYEQYF
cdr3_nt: TGTGCCAGCAACAGGGGACAGAACACCTACGAGCAGTACTTC

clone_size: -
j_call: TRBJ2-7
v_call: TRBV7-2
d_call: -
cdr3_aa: CASSLAYGHYEQYF
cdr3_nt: TGTGCCAGCAGCTTAGCATACGGCCACTACGAGCAGTACTTC

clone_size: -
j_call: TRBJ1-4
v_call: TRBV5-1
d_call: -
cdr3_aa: CASSFQGEEKLFF
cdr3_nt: TGCGCCAGCAGCTTTCAAGGGGAAGAAAAACTGTTTTTT

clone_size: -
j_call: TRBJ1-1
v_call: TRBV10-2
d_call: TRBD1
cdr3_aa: CASSERGLDTEAFF
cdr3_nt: TGCGCCAGCAGTGAGAGGGGGCTGGACACTGAAGCTTTCTTT

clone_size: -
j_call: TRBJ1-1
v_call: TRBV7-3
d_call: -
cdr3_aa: CASSLPGVNTEAFF
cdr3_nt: TGTGCCAGCAGCTTACCAGGAGTGAACACTGAAGCTTTCTTT

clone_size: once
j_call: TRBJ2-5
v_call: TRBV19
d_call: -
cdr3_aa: CASTPRETQYF
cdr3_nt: TGTGCCAGTACCCCGAGGGAGACCCAGTACTTC

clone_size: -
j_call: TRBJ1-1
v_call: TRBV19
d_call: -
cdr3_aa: CASSIFQGEAFF
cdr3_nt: TGTGCCAGTAGTATTTTCCAGGGTGAAGCTTTCTTT

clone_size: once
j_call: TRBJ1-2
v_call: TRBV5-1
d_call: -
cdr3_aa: CASSLASDNYGYTF
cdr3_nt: TGCGCCAGCAGCTTGGCCTCGGATAACTATGGCTACACCTTC

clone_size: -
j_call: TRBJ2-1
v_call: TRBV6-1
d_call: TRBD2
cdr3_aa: CASSVPLAGGPIEQFF
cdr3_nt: TGTGCCAGCAGTGTCCCCCTAGCGGGGGGGCCCATTGAGCAGTTCTTC

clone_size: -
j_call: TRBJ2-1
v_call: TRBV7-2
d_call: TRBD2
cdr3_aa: CASSLSLAGGNEQFF
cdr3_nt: TGTGCCAGCAGCTTATCACTAGCGGGAGGGAATGAGCAGTTCTTC

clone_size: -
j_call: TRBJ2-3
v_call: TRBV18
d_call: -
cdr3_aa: CASSKDTGVLSTQYF
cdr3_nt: TGTGCCAGCTCAAAGGACACCGGGGTTTTGAGTACGCAGTATTTT

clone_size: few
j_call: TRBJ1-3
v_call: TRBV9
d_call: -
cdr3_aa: CASSVGLGEAGNTIYF
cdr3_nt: TGTGCCAGCAGCGTAGGTTTAGGGGAGGCTGGAAACACCATATATTTT

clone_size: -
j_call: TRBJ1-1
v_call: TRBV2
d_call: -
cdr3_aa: CASSVVWAGAEAFF
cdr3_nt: TGTGCCAGCAGTGTAGTTTGGGCAGGCGCTGAAGCCTTCTTT

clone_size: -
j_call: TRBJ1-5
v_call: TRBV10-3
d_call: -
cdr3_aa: CAISGGLNNQPQHF
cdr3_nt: TGTGCCATCAGTGGGGGGTTAAACAATCAGCCCCAGCATTTT

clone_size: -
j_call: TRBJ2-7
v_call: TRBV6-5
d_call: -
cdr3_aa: CASSYWADLTYEQYF
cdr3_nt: TGTGCCAGCAGTTACTGGGCAGACCTTACCTACGAGCAGTACTTC

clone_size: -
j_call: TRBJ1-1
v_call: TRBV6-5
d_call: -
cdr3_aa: CASSYGVGTEAFF
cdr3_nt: TGTGCCAGCAGTTACGGGGTCGGCACTGAAGCTTTCTTT

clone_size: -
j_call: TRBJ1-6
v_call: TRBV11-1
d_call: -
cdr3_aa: CASSESDGRYNSPLHF
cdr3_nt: TGTGCCAGCAGCGAATCTGACGGGAGGTATAATTCACCCCTCCACTTT

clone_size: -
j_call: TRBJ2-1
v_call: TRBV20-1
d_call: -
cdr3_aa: CSASEGRQFF
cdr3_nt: TGCAGTGCTAGTGAGGGAAGACAGTTCTTC

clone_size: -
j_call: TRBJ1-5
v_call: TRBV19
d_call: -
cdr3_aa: CASSIIRGEGSIRNQPQHF
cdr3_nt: TGTGCCAGTAGTATAATAAGGGGGGAGGGATCGATAAGGAATCAGCCCCAGCATTTT

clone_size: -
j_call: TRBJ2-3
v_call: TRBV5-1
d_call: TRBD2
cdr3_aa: CASSLESSGSDTQYF
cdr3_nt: TGCGCCAGCAGCTTGGAGTCTAGCGGTTCAGATACGCAGTATTTT

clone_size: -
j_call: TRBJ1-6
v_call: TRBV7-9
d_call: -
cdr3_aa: CASSLAQGRNSPLHF
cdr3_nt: TGTGCCAGCAGCTTAGCGCAGGGGAGGAATTCACCCCTCCACTTT

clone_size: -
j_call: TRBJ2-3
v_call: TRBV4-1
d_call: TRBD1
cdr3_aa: CASSQPGQGSDTQYF
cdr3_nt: TGCGCCAGCAGCCAACCGGGACAGGGGTCCGATACGCAGTATTTT

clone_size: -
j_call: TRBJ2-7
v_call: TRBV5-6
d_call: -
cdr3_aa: CASSLYSDYTSYEQYF
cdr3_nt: TGTGCCAGCAGCTTGTACTCTGACTACACCTCCTACGAGCAGTACTTC

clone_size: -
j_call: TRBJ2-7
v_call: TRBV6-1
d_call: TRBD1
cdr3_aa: CASSQDRERTYEQYF
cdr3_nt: TGTGCCAGCAGTCAAGACAGGGAACGAACCTACGAGCAGTACTTC

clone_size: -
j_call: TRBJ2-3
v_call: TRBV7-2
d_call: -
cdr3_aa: CASSLINPGVDTQYF
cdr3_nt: TGTGCCAGCAGCTTAATTAATCCGGGGGTTGATACGCAGTATTTT

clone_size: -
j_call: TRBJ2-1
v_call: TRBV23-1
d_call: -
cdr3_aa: CASSPPPSYNEQFF
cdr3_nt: TGCGCCAGCAGTCCCCCGCCCTCCTACAATGAGCAGTTCTTC

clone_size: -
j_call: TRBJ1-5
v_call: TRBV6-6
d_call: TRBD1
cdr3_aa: CASSLTGESNQPQHF
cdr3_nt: TGTGCCAGCAGCCTCACAGGGGAGAGCAATCAGCCCCAGCATTTT